This T cell receptor (beta chain) was captured by sequencing in a study of beta chain features in type 1 diabetes. Turning to the study itself: Analysis included 100 million to 140 million sorted cells drawn from all samples.

What was sequenced were expressed TCRB transcripts, since all of the isolated RNA had been reverse transcribed. Using immunoSEQ multiplex PCR, the repertoire was profiled, and TCRdb retains in-frame clones only, with some absent. In the table there are 500,000 to 650,000 clones, around 11% of which are singletons. This clone appeared a few times. Antigen specificity is unknown. Sorted populations all had greater than 95% purity. General study points: TCRB CDR3 length was moderately but significantly reduced in all four CD4+ subsets of Type 1 diabetes patients. In type 1 diabetes patients, VDJ junctions had fewer insertions; deletions at these junctions were more frequent.

CDR1 and CDR2 from the germline V gene are DFQATT and SNEGSKA (reference sequence). Trimming shortened V by 1 base and J by 6 bases, and 7 bases separated the two germline ends. This CDR3 is built from 11 residues. The source of this sequence is a man aged 25-45 years with type 1 diabetes. The chain is built from TRBV20-1 and TRBJ2-7; possibly TRBD1 for D (5 bases). Source material: naive CD4+ T cells from blood. CDR3 protein: CSARGGAEQYF. CDR3 nucleotide sequence: TGCAGTGCTAGAGGGGGCGCCGAGCAGTACTTC.